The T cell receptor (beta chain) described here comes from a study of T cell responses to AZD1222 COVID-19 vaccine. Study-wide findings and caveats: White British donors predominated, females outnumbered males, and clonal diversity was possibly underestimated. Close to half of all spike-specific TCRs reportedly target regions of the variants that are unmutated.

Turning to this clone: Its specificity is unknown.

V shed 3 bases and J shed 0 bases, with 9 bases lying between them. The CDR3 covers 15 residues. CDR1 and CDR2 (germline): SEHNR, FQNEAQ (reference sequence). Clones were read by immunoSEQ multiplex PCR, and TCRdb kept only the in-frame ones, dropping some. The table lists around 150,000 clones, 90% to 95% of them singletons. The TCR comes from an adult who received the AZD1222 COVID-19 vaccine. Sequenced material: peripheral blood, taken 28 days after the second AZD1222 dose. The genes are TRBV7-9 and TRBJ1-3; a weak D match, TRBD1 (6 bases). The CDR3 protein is CASSLARGSGNTIYF. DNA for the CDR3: TGTGCCAGCAGCTTGGCCAGGGGCTCTGGAAACACCATATATTTT.